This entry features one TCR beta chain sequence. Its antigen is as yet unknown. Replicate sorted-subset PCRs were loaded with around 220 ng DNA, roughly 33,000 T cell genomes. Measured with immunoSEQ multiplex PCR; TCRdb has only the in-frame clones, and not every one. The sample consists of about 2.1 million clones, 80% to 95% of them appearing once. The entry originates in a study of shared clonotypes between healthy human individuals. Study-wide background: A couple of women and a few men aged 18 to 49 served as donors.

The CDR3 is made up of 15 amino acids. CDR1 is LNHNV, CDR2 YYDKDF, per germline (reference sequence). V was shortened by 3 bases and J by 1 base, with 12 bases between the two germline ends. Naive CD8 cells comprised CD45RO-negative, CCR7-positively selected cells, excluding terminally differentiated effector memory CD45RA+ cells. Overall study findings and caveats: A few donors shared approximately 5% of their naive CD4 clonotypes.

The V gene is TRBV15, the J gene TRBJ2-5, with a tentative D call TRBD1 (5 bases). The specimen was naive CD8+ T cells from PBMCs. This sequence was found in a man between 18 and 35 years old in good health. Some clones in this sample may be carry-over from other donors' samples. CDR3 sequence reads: CATSRQDSFQETQYF. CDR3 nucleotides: TGTGCCACCAGCAGGCAAGACAGCTTCCAAGAGACCCAGTACTTC. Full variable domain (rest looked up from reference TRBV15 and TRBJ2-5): DAMVIQNPRYQVTQFGKPVTLSCSQTLNHNVMYWYQQKSSQAPKLLFHYYDKDFNNEADTPDNFQSRRPNTSFCFLDIRSPGLGDTAMYLCATSRQDSFQETQYFGPGTRLLVL.